This T cell receptor (beta chain) emerged from a study of PD-1 blockade in classical Hodgkin lymphoma. Study-wide points: A significant rise in TCR diversity was seen by C4D1 for CD4+ cells but not for CD8+ cells. Before treatment, complete responders showed about the same diversity as newly diagnosed patients. Reports indicated that newly diagnosed patients had lower baseline TCR diversity than healthy donors did. What drove the repertoire differences, possibly disease activity or prior therapy, has not been defined.

Time point defined: cycle 4 day 1 (C4D1), after less than 7 weeks of nivolumab. All trial patients relapsed after autologous stem cell transplantation. Points on this clone: The antigen is not known.

Sequencing was performed with immunoSEQ multiplex PCR; in TCRdb, only in-frame clones are kept and a portion is missing. The sample shows some 110,000 clones, roughly 90% of them seen only once. The CDR3 spans 14 residues. Trimming left V 3 bases short and J 3 bases short, with 12 bases between. The germline V gene encodes CDR1 GTSNPN and CDR2 SVGIG (reference sequence). The sequencing used peripheral blood mononuclear cells (PBMCs), collected before the fourth cycle of nivolumab. The receptor was isolated from a human donor with classical Hodgkin lymphoma. This sequence joins TRBV30 and TRBJ1-5; D is unresolved. As DNA, the CDR3 is TGTGCCTGGAGCGAAGACGGCGCCAATCAGCCCCAGCATTTT. Translating gives CAWSEDGANQPQHF.